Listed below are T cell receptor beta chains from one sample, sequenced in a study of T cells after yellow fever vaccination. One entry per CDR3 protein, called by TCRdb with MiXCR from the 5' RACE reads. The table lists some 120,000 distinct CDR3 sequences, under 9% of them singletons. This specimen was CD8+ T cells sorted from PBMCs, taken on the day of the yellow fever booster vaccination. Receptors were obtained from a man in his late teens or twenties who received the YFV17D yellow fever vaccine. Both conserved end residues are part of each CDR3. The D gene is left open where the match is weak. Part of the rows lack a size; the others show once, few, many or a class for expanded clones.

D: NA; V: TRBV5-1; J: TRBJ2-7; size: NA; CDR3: CASSSGPGSPEQYF; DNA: TGCGCCAGCAGTTCCGGGCCCGGCTCCCCCGAGCAGTACTTC
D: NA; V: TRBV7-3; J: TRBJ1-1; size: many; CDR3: CASSQFPGAANTEAFF; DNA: TGTGCCAGCAGCCAGTTCCCAGGGGCGGCGAACACTGAAGCTTTCTTT
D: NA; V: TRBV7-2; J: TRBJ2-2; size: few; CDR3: CASSHTDNTGELFF; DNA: TGTGCCAGCAGCCATACCGATAACACCGGGGAGCTGTTTTTT
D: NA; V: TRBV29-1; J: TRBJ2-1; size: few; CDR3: CSVGRFNEQFF; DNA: TGCAGCGTTGGAAGGTTTAATGAGCAGTTCTTC
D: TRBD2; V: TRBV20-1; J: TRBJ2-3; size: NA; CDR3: CSASSASGVWTDTQYF; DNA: TGCAGTGCTAGCTCGGCTAGCGGGGTCTGGACAGATACGCAGTATTTT
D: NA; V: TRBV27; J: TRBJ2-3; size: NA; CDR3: CASSQTTVDDTQYF; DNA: TGTGCCAGCAGTCAGACGACAGTAGATGATACGCAGTATTTT
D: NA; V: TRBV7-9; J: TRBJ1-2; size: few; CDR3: CASSLFVDNYGYTF; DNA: TGTGCCAGCAGCTTATTCGTAGATAACTATGGCTACACCTTC
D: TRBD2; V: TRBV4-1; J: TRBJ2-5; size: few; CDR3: CASSQDSAGEETQYF; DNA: TGCGCCAGCAGCCAAGACTCGGCGGGAGAGGAGACCCAGTACTTC
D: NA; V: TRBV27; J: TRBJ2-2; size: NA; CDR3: CASSLGVYTGELFF; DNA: TGTGCCAGCAGTTTAGGGGTATACACCGGGGAGCTGTTTTTT
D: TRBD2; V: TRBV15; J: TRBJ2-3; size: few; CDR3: CATSIGRRFTDTQYF; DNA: TGTGCCACCAGCATCGGGAGGAGATTCACAGATACGCAGTATTTT
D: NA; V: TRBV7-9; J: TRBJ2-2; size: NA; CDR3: CASSVSWGHGELFF; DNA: TGTGCCAGCAGCGTCTCCTGGGGGCACGGGGAGCTGTTTTTT
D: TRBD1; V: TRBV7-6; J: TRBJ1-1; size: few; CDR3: CASSLGTGLNTEAFF; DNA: TGTGCCAGCAGCTTAGGGACAGGCCTTAACACTGAAGCTTTCTTT
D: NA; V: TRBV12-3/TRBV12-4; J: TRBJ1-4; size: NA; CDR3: CASSLYGATNEKLFF; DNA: TGTGCCAGCAGTTTATACGGCGCAACTAATGAAAAACTGTTTTTT
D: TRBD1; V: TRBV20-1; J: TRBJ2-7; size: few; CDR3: CSARDGDRGAYEQYF; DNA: TGCAGTGCTAGAGATGGGGACAGGGGCGCCTACGAGCAGTACTTC
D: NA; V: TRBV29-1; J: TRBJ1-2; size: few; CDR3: CSVPGFSYGYTF; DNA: TGCAGCGTGCCAGGGTTTTCTTACGGCTACACCTTC
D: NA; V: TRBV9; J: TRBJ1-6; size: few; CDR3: CASSPGPSSYNSPLHF; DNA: TGTGCCAGCAGCCCGGGACCGAGCTCCTATAATTCACCCCTCCACTTT
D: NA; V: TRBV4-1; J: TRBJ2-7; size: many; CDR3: CASSPLGASSYEQYF; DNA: TGCGCCAGCAGCCCTCTAGGGGCCAGCTCCTACGAGCAGTACTTC